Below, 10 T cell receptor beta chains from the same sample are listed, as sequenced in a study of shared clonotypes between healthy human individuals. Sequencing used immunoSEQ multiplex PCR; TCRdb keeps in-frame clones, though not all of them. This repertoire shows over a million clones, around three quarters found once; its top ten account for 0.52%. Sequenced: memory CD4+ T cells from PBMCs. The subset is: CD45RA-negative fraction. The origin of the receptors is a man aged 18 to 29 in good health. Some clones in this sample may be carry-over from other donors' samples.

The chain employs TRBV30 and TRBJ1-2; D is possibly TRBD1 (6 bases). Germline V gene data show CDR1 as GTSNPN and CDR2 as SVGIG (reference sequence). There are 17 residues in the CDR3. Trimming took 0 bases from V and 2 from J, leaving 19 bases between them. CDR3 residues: CAWSVNEIYGTNYGYTF. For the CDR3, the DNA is TGTGCCTGGAGTGTAAACGAGATATACGGGACAAACTATGGCTACACCTTC.

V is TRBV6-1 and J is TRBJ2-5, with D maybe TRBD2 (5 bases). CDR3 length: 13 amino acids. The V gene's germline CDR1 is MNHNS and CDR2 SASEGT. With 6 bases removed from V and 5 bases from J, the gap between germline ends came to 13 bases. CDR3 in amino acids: CASRQRGPETQYF. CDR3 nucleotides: TGTGCCAGCAGGCAGCGCGGGCCGGAGACCCAGTACTTC.

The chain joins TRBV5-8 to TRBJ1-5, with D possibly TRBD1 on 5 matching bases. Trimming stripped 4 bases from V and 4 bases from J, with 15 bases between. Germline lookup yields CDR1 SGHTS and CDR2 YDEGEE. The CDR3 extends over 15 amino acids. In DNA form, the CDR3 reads TGTGCCAGCAGCCGAGGGACGGCCACTAATCAGCCCCAGCATTTT. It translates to CASSRGTATNQPQHF.

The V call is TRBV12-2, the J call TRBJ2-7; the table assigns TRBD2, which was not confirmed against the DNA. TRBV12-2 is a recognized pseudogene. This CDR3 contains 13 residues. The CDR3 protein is CASRPLSGREQYF. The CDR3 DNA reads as TGTGCAAGTCGCCCCCTCTCGGGTCGGGAGCAGTACTTC.

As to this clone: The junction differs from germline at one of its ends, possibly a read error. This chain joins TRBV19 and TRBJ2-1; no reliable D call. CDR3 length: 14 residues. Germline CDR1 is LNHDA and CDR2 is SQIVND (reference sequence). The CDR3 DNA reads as TGTGCCAGTAGTATGAGGCGGACCTACGATGAGCAGTTCTTC. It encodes CASSMRRTYDEQFF.

The CDR3 DNA reads as TGTGCCAGCAGCTTACAAGGAACAGGGAGCACCGGGGAGCTGTTTTTT. Translated: CASSLQGTGSTGELFF. This chain connects TRBV7-3 to TRBJ2-2; a possible D gene is TRBD1 (6 bases). The CDR3 length is 16 residues. The V gene lost 2 bases and the J gene lost 4 bases, with 14 bases spanning the gap. From germline, CDR1 is SGHTA and CDR2 FQGTGA.

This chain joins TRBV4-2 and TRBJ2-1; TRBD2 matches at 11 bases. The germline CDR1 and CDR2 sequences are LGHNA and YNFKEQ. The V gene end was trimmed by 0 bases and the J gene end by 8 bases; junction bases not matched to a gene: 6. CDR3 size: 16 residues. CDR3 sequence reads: CASSQEPTSGIYEQFF. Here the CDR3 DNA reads TGTGCCAGCAGCCAAGAGCCGACTAGCGGGATCTATGAGCAGTTCTTC.

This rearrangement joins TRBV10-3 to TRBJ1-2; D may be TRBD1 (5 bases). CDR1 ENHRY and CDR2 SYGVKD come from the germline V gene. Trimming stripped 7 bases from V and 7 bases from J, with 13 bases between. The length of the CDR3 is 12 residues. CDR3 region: CAITRQGGGYTF. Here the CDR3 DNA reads TGTGCCATCACTCGGCAGGGAGGTGGCTACACCTTC.

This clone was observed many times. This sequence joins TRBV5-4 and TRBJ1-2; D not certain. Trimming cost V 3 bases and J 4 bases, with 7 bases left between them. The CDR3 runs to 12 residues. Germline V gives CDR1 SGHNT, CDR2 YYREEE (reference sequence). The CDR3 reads CASSSDGYGYTF. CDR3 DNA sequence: TGTGCCAGCAGCTCCGACGGCTATGGCTACACCTTC.

DNA for the CDR3: TGTGCCAGCAGCAGCCGAACCGGGACCCTAAGCTCCTACGAGCAGTACTTC. Translated, it gives CASSSRTGTLSSYEQYF. The chain links TRBV7-2 to TRBJ2-7; D tentatively reads TRBD1 or TRBD2 (5 bases each). The V gene lost 5 bases and the J gene lost 0 bases, with 20 bases spanning the gap. This CDR3 has 17 residues. CDR1 is SGHTA and CDR2 is FQGNSA in the germline V gene.